The 11 T cell receptor beta chains given below trace back to one sample, sequenced in a study of cytomegalovirus exposure and HLA in healthy donors. This PCR relied on a set of 60 Vbeta primers and 13 Jbeta primers. Assay used: immunoSEQ multiplex PCR; TCRdb lists only in-frame clones, some missing. This sample carries 100,000 to 150,000 clones, 80% of them seen once, and the ten largest clones take just over 1%. The material sequenced was PBMCs. Receptor source: a human donor in good health.

This chain joins TRBV4-1 and TRBJ2-2; TRBD2 agrees at 13 bases. With 4 bases clipped from V and 5 bases from J, the junction kept 7 bases outside the gene matches. This CDR3 is 17 amino acids long. Germline lookup yields CDR1 MGHRA and CDR2 YSYEKL. As DNA, the CDR3 is TGCGCCAGCAGCCGCCTCCGACTAGCGGGGGGAACCGGGGAGCTGTTTTTT. This gives the protein CASSRLRLAGGTGELFF.

This sequence joins TRBV28 and TRBJ2-5, with D tentatively TRBD2 (5 bases). CDR1 and CDR2 (germline): MDHEN, SYDVKM. V lost 6 bases and J 4 bases, leaving 15 bases between the germline ends. The CDR3 is made up of 14 amino acids. In DNA form, the CDR3 reads TGTGCCAGCAGCTCCCCGGGGAGCCTAGAGACCCAGTACTTC. Translated: CASSSPGSLETQYF.

The CDR3 bases are TGTGCCAGCAGTTTAGCCACTTCCTCTGGGGCCAACGTCCTGACTTTC. Translation gives CASSLATSSGANVLTF. The rearrangement links TRBV28 to TRBJ2-6; D uncertain. With 2 bases removed from V and 0 bases from J, the gap between germline ends came to 8 bases. The germline gives CDR1 MDHEN, CDR2 SYDVKM. The CDR3 is 16 residues long.

The V and J genes are TRBV10-3 and TRBJ1-5; maybe TRBD1 (6 bases). Between the trimmed V and J ends, which lost 3 bases and 2 bases, there was a span of 14 bases. The CDR3 is 16 residues long. CDR1 ENHRY and CDR2 SYGVKD come from the germline V gene. The chain's CDR3 is CAISESTGWRNQPQHF. The CDR3 DNA is TGTGCCATCAGTGAATCTACAGGGTGGCGCAATCAGCCCCAGCATTTT.

The rearrangement joins TRBV11-2 to TRBJ1-5, with D unresolved. CDR3 length equals 13 residues. CDR1 is SGHAT, CDR2 FQNNGV, per germline. V lost 5 bases to trimming and J lost 3 bases, with 8 bases between them. This CDR3 is CASSLDINQPQHF. CDR3 in DNA: TGTGCCAGCAGCCTCGACATCAATCAGCCCCAGCATTTT.

This sequence joins TRBV15 and TRBJ1-6; TRBD1 agrees at 8 bases. The germline CDR1 and CDR2 sequences are LNHNV and YYDKDF (reference sequence). The CDR3 has 15 residues. J gave up 6 bases and V 4 bases, and 5 bases lay outside the gene matches. CDR3 sequence reads: CATSTRTGTNSPLHF. The CDR3, as DNA: TGTGCCACCAGCACAAGGACAGGGACTAATTCACCCCTCCACTTT.

The rearrangement joins TRBV6-1 to TRBJ1-1; D gene unclear. Trimming cost V 7 bases and J 2 bases, with 14 bases left between them. CDR1 is MNHNS and CDR2 is SASEGT in the germline V gene. CDR3 length: 14 residues. In DNA form, the CDR3 reads TGTGCCAGCAAGCGTACCGGGGTAAACACTGAAGCTTTCTTT. Encoded protein: CASKRTGVNTEAFF.

The V gene is TRBV9, the J gene TRBJ1-4, with a weak D call TRBD1 (6 bases). V lost 2 bases, J lost 3 bases, and 11 bases lay in between. The CDR3 sequence is 15 residues long. Germline V CDR1 and CDR2: SGDLS, YYNGEE. The CDR3 protein is CASSVSTGANEKLFF. CDR3 sequence (DNA): TGTGCCAGCAGCGTCTCGACAGGCGCTAATGAAAAACTGTTTTTT.

J is TRBJ2-7 and V is TRBV4-2; TRBD2 might be the D (6 bases). Germline V gene data show CDR1 as LGHNA and CDR2 as YNFKEQ. The CDR3 runs 15 residues. Trimming pared 1 base from V and 4 bases from J, leaving 14 bases between. The CDR3 loop reads CASSQAPGRLYEQYF. The CDR3 DNA is TGTGCCAGCAGCCAAGCCCCCGGGAGATTATACGAGCAGTACTTC.

Only one count was recorded for this clone. V and J are TRBV7-9 and TRBJ2-5, with 14 bases identical to TRBD2. Looked up from germline, CDR1 is SEHNR and CDR2 is FQNEAQ (reference sequence). This CDR3 contains 17 residues. V shed 3 bases and J 0 bases; nucleotides not matched to a gene: 3. Written as DNA, the CDR3 is TGTGCCAGCAGCTTGGGACTAGCGGGGGAGTACCAAGAGACCCAGTACTTC. Its protein product is CASSLGLAGEYQETQYF.

The gene calls are TRBV4-2 and TRBJ2-7, with D maybe TRBD1 (5 bases). The germline V and J ends were trimmed by 4 bases and 6 bases, with 16 bases remaining between them. There are 14 residues in the CDR3. Germline V gene sequence: CDR1 LGHNA, CDR2 YNFKEQ. In nucleotides, the CDR3 is TGTGCCAGCAGCCCGACCTTAACTGGGGCCGAGCAGTACTTC. Its translation: CASSPTLTGAEQYF.